This T cell receptor beta chain is from a study of cytomegalovirus exposure and HLA in healthy donors. Overall study findings and caveats: There were about 160 TCR beta chains listed as cytomegalovirus-associated. Specificity of a few CMV-associated chains for CMV antigens was verified in vitro. Usually a TCR sequence was rare, but some public TCRs were found in many donors. Reportedly, diagnosis of cytomegalovirus status by the classifier showed high specificity and sensitivity.

Measured with immunoSEQ multiplex PCR; TCRdb has only the in-frame clones, and not every one. The sample lists about 270,000 clones; 80% to 90% were seen once. As to this clone: Its antigen is undetermined.

The V segment lost 7 bases and the J segment 7 bases; nucleotides outside the gene matches: 9. Germline loops: CDR1 MNHNS, CDR2 SASEGT. The CDR3 consists of 14 residues. The origin of this receptor is a woman between 18 and 29 years old in good health and CMV-seronegative. The genes are TRBV6-1 and TRBJ1-5, with 8 bases identical to TRBD1. The sequencing sample was made of PBMCs. CDR3 residues: CASILGQGQQPQHF. CDR3 in DNA: TGTGCCAGCATCCTCGGACAGGGCCAACAGCCCCAGCATTTT.